The rows below give T cell receptor beta chains drawn from one sample of a study of blood T cell repertoires in COVID-19. TCRdb keeps only in-frame clones here, not all; method: immunoSEQ multiplex PCR. The top ten hold roughly 1.1% of the sample, which has 400,000 to 450,000 clones, 75% to 90% seen once. Sequences were obtained from PBMCs or T cells enriched from blood (not recorded which). These receptors all come from a man between 25 and 39 years old who had recovered from COVID-19. CDR3s include the opening cysteine and the closing phenylalanine or tryptophan. The order of the fields is CDR3 length, clone size, V gene, D gene, J gene, CDR3 protein, CDR3 DNA. A D gene is named only where the DNA matches it firmly. Rows may omit the clone size; those that give it use once, few, many or a size class.

14,few,TRBV18,TRBD1,TRBJ2-7,CASSPRDRGSEQYF,TGTGCCAGCTCACCCAGGGACAGGGGGAGCGAGCAGTACTTC
17,-,TRBV7-3,TRBD2,TRBJ2-1,CASSLRTSGNPNNEQFF,TGTGCCAGCAGCTTAAGAACTAGCGGGAACCCCAACAATGAGCAGTTCTTC
15,-,TRBV5-4,TRBD1,TRBJ1-2,CASSLGTGDLGGYTF,TGTGCCAGCAGCTTAGGGACAGGGGATCTGGGTGGCTACACCTTC
13,-,TRBV30,TRBD2,TRBJ2-1,CASRGGPYNEQFF,TGTGCCTCGCGCGGGGGGCCCTACAATGAGCAGTTCTTC
16,-,TRBV21-1,-,TRBJ1-1,CASIEGRDVENTEAFF,TGTGCCAGCATAGAGGGTCGCGACGTTGAGAACACTGAAGCTTTCTTT
18,-,TRBV18,-,TRBJ2-5,CASSPRLSGDQLQETQYF,TGTGCCAGCTCACCACGATTAAGCGGAGATCAACTCCAAGAGACCCAGTACTTC
19,-,TRBV18,-,TRBJ1-3,CASSPVGDKVPSSGNTIYF,TGTGCCAGCTCACCGGTAGGGGACAAGGTCCCTAGCTCTGGAAACACCATATATTTT
15,-,TRBV19,TRBD2,TRBJ2-1,CASQPSGRGNNEQFF,TGTGCCAGTCAACCTAGCGGGAGGGGAAACAATGAGCAGTTCTTC
13,-,TRBV5-8,TRBD1,TRBJ2-2,CASSPRTGVELFF,TGTGCCAGCAGCCCTCGGACAGGGGTTGAGCTGTTTTTT
16,-,TRBV10-3,TRBD2,TRBJ2-7,CAIGKGLAGLHYEQYF,TGTGCCATCGGCAAGGGACTAGCGGGACTCCACTACGAGCAGTACTTC
17,-,TRBV19,-,TRBJ1-2,CASSIDPRFAGNYGYTF,TGTGCCAGTAGTATAGATCCCCGATTCGCCGGTAACTATGGCTACACCTTC
13,-,TRBV29-1,TRBD2,TRBJ2-3,CSVEGTSGSTQYF,TGCAGCGTTGAAGGGACTAGCGGGAGCACGCAGTATTTT
15,-,TRBV6-4,TRBD1,TRBJ2-7,CASSDSETGPGEQYF,TGTGCCAGCAGTGACTCGGAGACAGGGCCCGGCGAGCAGTACTTC
15,few,TRBV11-2,TRBD1,TRBJ1-2,CASSLSHRGLNGYTF,TGTGCCAGCAGCTTATCTCACAGGGGGCTTAATGGCTACACCTTC
13,-,TRBV12-3/TRBV12-4,-,TRBJ1-1,CASSSLQDTEAFF,TGTGCCAGCAGTTCTCTACAGGACACTGAAGCTTTCTTT
15,once,TRBV7-9,-,TRBJ1-3,CASSSGNAGVNTIYF,TGTGCCAGCAGCTCCGGGAATGCGGGGGTAAACACCATATATTTT
15,-,TRBV4-1,-,TRBJ2-7,CASSPAQADVLEQYF,TGCGCCAGCAGCCCGGCCCAAGCGGACGTTCTCGAGCAGTACTTC
16,-,TRBV18,-,TRBJ1-1,CASSPNTGRVVAEAFF,TGTGCCAGCTCACCCAACACAGGGAGGGTAGTCGCTGAAGCTTTCTTT
12,-,TRBV7-9,TRBD1,TRBJ2-7,CASSPGQGEQYF,TGTGCCAGCAGCCCGGGACAGGGTGAGCAGTACTTC
16,-,TRBV28,TRBD2,TRBJ2-3,CASKGLAGGGTDTQYF,TGTGCCAGCAAGGGACTAGCGGGAGGGGGGACAGATACGCAGTATTTT
15,-,TRBV11-2,TRBD2,TRBJ2-1,CASSLGLAENNEQFF,TGTGCCAGCAGCTTAGGACTAGCGGAAAATAATGAGCAGTTCTTC
15,once,TRBV28,-,TRBJ2-2,CASHMDRKNTGELFF,TGTGCCAGCCACATGGACAGAAAAAACACCGGGGAGCTGTTTTTT
16,-,TRBV11-2,TRBD2,TRBJ2-1,CASSLGLAGNPGEQFF,TGTGCCAGCAGCTTAGGACTAGCGGGAAATCCCGGGGAGCAGTTCTTC
15,-,TRBV19,-,TRBJ1-4,CASSTSTGLGEKLFF,TGTGCCAGTAGTACCTCCACAGGGTTGGGCGAAAAACTGTTTTTT
15,once,TRBV5-6,-,TRBJ2-7,CASSPVGAQSYEQYF,TGTGCCAGCAGCCCGGTTGGAGCCCAATCCTACGAGCAGTACTTC
19,-,TRBV27,TRBD1,TRBJ1-1,CASRNIRQGVRYSNTEAFF,TGTGCCAGCAGGAACATCCGACAGGGGGTGAGATACTCGAACACTGAAGCTTTCTTT
15,once,TRBV6-5,TRBD1,TRBJ1-1,CASSPRRQGEIEAFF,TGTGCCAGCAGTCCACGAAGACAGGGGGAGATTGAAGCTTTCTTT
18,-,TRBV4-1,-,TRBJ1-4,CASSQGPGQTATNEKLFF,TGCGCCAGCAGCCAAGGACCCGGACAGACCGCAACTAATGAAAAACTGTTTTTT
14,-,TRBV2,-,TRBJ2-2,CASKGTVITGELFF,TGTGCCAGCAAGGGGACTGTAATCACCGGGGAGCTGTTTTTT
19,-,TRBV28,TRBD1,TRBJ1-5,CASSPVLGYGTGNNQPQHF,TGTGCCAGCAGCCCCGTACTTGGTTATGGGACAGGTAATAATCAGCCCCAGCATTTT
14,-,TRBV18,TRBD2,TRBJ2-7,CASSPASGQGGQYF,TGTGCCAGCTCACCCGCTAGCGGCCAGGGTGGGCAGTACTTC
13,-,TRBV25-1,-,TRBJ1-2,CASSEGEMGGYTF,TGTGCCAGCAGTGAGGGTGAGATGGGCGGCTACACCTTC
15,-,TRBV5-4,-,TRBJ2-5,CASSLAALAVGTQYF,TGTGCCAGCAGCTTGGCCGCCCTAGCAGTGGGGACCCAGTACTTC
15,-,TRBV19,-,TRBJ2-7,CASSRARQVMDEQYF,TGTGCCAGTAGTAGAGCCCGACAGGTTATGGACGAGCAGTACTTC
15,few,TRBV3-1/TRBV3-2,TRBD2,TRBJ2-1,CASSLGLASPNEQFF,TGTGCCAGCAGCCTGGGACTAGCTTCCCCCAATGAGCAGTTCTTC
11,-,TRBV25-1,-,TRBJ2-1,CASSGAAEQFF,TGTGCCAGCAGTGGAGCGGCTGAGCAGTTCTTC
15,-,TRBV30,-,TRBJ2-1,CASKPTLRAYNEQFF,TGTGCCTCTAAACCTACACTGAGGGCCTACAATGAGCAGTTCTTC
14,-,TRBV30,TRBD1,TRBJ2-5,CAWRGWDREFPQYF,TGTGCCTGGCGAGGCTGGGACAGGGAGTTCCCCCAGTACTTC
14,-,TRBV9,TRBD1,TRBJ2-7,CASSPRQGAYEQYF,TGTGCCAGCAGCCCTAGACAGGGGGCTTACGAGCAGTACTTC
15,-,TRBV7-2,-,TRBJ2-7,CASSLASGGPYEQYF,TGTGCCAGCAGCTTAGCCAGCGGAGGGCCTTACGAGCAGTACTTC
16,-,TRBV5-1,-,TRBJ2-3,CASSLSSPTDSDTQYF,TGCGCCAGCAGCTTGTCGAGTCCCACTGACTCAGATACGCAGTATTTT
14,-,TRBV30,TRBD2,TRBJ2-7,CAWSVPRETYEQYF,TGTGCCTGGAGTGTCCCGCGGGAGACCTACGAGCAGTACTTC
15,-,TRBV28,TRBD1,TRBJ1-2,CASSGGQPTNYGYTF,TGTGCCAGCAGTGGGGGACAGCCTACTAACTATGGCTACACCTTC
17,-,TRBV7-9,-,TRBJ2-7,CASSSQKTGAHSYEQYF,TGTGCCAGCAGCTCCCAGAAAACGGGAGCGCACTCCTACGAGCAGTACTTC
15,-,TRBV4-1,TRBD1,TRBJ2-5,CASSQTGTGQETQYF,TGCGCCAGCAGCCAAACCGGGACAGGTCAAGAGACCCAGTACTTC
13,once,TRBV2,TRBD1,TRBJ2-3,CARTGQGADTQYF,TGTGCCAGGACAGGACAGGGTGCAGATACGCAGTATTTT
16,-,TRBV7-3,-,TRBJ2-5,CASSLSSRAGQETQYF,TGTGCCAGCAGCTTATCATCTCGGGCGGGCCAAGAGACCCAGTACTTC
17,-,TRBV27,TRBD1,TRBJ2-6,CASSEQGKISGANVLTF,TGTGCCAGCAGTGAACAGGGGAAAATATCTGGGGCCAACGTCCTGACTTTC
18,-,TRBV7-2,TRBD2,TRBJ2-3,CASSAPPGWREGRDTQYF,TGTGCCAGCAGCGCCCCACCGGGTTGGCGGGAGGGCCGAGATACGCAGTATTTT
13,-,TRBV7-9,TRBD2,TRBJ2-7,CASSWTSGYEQYF,TGTGCCAGCAGCTGGACTAGCGGATACGAGCAGTACTTC
17,-,TRBV28,-,TRBJ1-6,CASSSGQLGSYNSPLHF,TGTGCCAGCAGTTCGGGACAATTGGGCTCCTATAATTCACCCCTCCACTTT
16,-,TRBV7-9,TRBD1,TRBJ1-5,CASSFSGGPSNQPQHF,TGTGCCAGCAGCTTTTCAGGGGGCCCCAGCAATCAGCCCCAGCATTTT
15,-,TRBV7-8,-,TRBJ1-5,CASSLALGGRQPQHF,TGTGCCAGCAGCTTAGCGCTGGGGGGACGGCAGCCCCAGCATTTT
14,-,TRBV7-3,-,TRBJ1-2,CASSPRGGQQGYTF,TGTGCCAGCAGCCCCCGTGGAGGTCAACAAGGCTACACCTTC
12,-,TRBV7-9,-,TRBJ1-2,CASSLDRYGYTF,TGTGCCAGCAGCTTAGATCGGTATGGCTACACCTTC
18,-,TRBV28,TRBD1,TRBJ2-1,CASTPGKGGTGHNNEQFF,TGTGCCAGCACTCCCGGAAAGGGTGGGACAGGACATAACAATGAGCAGTTCTTC
11,-,TRBV30,-,TRBJ1-4,CAWSGEEKLFF,TGTGCCTGGAGCGGGGAGGAAAAACTGTTTTTT
13,-,TRBV30,-,TRBJ1-1,CAWSVKSSLEAFF,TGTGCCTGGAGTGTAAAGTCCAGTCTTGAAGCTTTCTTT
14,-,TRBV30,-,TRBJ1-3,CAWKRGHSGNTIYF,TGTGCCTGGAAGCGGGGTCACTCTGGAAACACCATATATTTT